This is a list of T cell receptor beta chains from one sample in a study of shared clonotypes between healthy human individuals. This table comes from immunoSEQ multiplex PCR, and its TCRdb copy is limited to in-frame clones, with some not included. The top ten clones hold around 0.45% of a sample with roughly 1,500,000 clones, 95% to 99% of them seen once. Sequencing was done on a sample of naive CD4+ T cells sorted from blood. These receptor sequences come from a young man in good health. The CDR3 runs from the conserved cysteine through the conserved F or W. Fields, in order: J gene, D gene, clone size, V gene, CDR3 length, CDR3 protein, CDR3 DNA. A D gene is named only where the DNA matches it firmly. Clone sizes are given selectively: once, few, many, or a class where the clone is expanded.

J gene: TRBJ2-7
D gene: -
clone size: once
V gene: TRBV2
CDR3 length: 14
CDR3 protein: CASASRGVRYEQYF
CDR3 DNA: TGTGCCAGCGCCTCAAGGGGGGTCCGTTACGAGCAGTACTTC

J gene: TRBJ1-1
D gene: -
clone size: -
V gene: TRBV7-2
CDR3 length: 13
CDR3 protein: CASSTQYSTEAFF
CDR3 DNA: TGTGCCAGCAGCACCCAGTACAGCACTGAAGCTTTCTTT

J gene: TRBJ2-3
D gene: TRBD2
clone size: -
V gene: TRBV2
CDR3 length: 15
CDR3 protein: CASSPPLREFDTQYF
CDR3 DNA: TGTGCCAGCAGCCCTCCATTGCGGGAGTTCGATACGCAGTATTTT

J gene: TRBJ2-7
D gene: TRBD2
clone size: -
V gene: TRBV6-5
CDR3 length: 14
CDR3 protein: CASSRLAGDLVQYF
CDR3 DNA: TGTGCCAGCAGTCGACTAGCGGGAGATCTAGTGCAGTACTTC

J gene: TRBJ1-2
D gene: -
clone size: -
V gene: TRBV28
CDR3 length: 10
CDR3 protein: CASSRGGYTF
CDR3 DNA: TGTGCCAGCAGCCGGGGTGGCTACACCTTC

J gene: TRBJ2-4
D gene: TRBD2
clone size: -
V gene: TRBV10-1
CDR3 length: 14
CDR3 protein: CASSPGLAGSIQYF
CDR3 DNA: TGCGCCAGCAGTCCGGGACTAGCGGGAAGCATTCAGTACTTC

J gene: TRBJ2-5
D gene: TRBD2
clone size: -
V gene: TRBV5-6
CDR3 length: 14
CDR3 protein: CASSLVGGGETQYF
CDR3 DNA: TGTGCCAGCAGCTTGGTGGGCGGGGGTGAGACCCAGTACTTC

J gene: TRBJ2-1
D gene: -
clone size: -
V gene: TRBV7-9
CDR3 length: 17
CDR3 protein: CASSLVGRESSYNEQFF
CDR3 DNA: TGTGCCAGCAGCTTAGTCGGGCGGGAAAGCTCCTACAATGAGCAGTTCTTC

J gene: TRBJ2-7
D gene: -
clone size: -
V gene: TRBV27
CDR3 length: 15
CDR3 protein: CASRPKGGRVYEQYF
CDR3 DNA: TGTGCCAGCCGACCCAAAGGGGGTCGTGTATACGAGCAGTACTTC

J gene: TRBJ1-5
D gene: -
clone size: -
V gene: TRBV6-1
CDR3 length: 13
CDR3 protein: CASSSGIDRPQHF
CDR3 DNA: TGTGCCAGCAGTTCAGGGATTGATCGGCCCCAGCATTTT

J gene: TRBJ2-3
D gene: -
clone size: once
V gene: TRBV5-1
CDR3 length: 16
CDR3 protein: CASSPSGGPSTDTQYF
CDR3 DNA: TGCGCCAGCAGCCCTAGTGGCGGGCCTAGCACAGATACGCAGTATTTT

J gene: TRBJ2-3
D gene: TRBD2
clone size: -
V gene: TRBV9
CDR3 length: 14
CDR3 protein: CASSATSGRKTQYF
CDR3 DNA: TGTGCCAGCAGCGCCACTAGCGGGAGGAAGACGCAGTATTTT

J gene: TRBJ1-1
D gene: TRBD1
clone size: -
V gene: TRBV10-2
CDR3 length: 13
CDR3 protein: CASSKDRATEAFF
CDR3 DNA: TGCGCCAGCAGCAAAGACAGGGCGACTGAAGCTTTCTTT

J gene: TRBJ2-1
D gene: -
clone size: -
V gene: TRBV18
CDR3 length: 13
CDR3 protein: CASSPLASSEQFF
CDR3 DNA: TGTGCCAGCTCACCGCTCGCTAGCAGCGAGCAGTTCTTC

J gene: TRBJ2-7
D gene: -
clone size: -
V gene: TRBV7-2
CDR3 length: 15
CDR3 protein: CASSLLVSGTYEQYF
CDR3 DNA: TGTGCCAGCAGCCTCCTGGTATCGGGGACGTACGAGCAGTACTTC

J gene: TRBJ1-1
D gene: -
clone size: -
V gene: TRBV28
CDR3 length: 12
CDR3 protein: CASSQGETEAFF
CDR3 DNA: TGTGCCAGCAGTCAAGGGGAGACTGAAGCTTTCTTT

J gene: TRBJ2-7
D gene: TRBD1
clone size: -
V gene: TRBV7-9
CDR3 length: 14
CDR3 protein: CASSSQGARDEQYF
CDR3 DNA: TGTGCCAGCAGCTCACAGGGGGCGCGAGACGAGCAGTACTTC

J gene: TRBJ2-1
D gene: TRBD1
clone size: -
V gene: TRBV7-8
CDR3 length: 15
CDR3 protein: CASSNAGTEGNEQFF
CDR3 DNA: TGTGCCAGCAGCAACGCCGGGACAGAAGGTAATGAGCAGTTCTTC

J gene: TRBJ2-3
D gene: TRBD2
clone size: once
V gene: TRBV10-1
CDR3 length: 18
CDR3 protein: CASSESGYRAGGTDTQYF
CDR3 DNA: TGCGCCAGCAGTGAGTCGGGATATCGAGCGGGGGGCACAGATACGCAGTATTTT

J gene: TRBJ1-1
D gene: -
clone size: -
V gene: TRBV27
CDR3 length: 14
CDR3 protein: CASSLLGPNLEAFF
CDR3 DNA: TGTGCCAGCAGTTTATTGGGGCCGAACCTTGAAGCTTTCTTT

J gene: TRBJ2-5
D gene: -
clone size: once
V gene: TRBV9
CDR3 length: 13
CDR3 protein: CASSVDEGIAQYF
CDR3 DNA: TGTGCCAGCAGCGTAGATGAAGGTATAGCCCAGTACTTC

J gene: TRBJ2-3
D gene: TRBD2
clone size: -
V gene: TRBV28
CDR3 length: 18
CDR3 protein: CASSSTGGQIYSTDTQYF
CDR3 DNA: TGTGCCAGCAGTTCTACGGGAGGGCAAATATATAGCACAGATACGCAGTATTTT

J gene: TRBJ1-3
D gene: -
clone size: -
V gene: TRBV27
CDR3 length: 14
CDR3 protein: CASSFAGAGNTIYF
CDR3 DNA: TGTGCCAGCAGTTTTGCAGGGGCCGGAAACACCATATATTTT

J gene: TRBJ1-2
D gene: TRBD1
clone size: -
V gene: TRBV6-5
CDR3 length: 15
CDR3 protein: CASSYRTGGSYGYTF
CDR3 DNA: TGTGCCAGCAGTTACCGGACAGGGGGCTCCTATGGCTACACCTTC

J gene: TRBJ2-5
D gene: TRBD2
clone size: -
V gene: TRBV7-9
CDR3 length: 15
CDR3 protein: CASSQLGLAEETQYF
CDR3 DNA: TGTGCCAGCAGCCAGCTGGGACTAGCGGAAGAGACCCAGTACTTC

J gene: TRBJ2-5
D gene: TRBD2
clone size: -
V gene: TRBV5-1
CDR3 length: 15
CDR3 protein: CASSGRAGVEETQYF
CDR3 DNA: TGCGCCAGCAGCGGTCGAGCGGGAGTTGAAGAGACCCAGTACTTC

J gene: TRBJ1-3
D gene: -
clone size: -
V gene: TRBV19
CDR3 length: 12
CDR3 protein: CASSTRRNTIYF
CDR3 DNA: TGTGCCAGTAGTACACGTCGAAACACCATATATTTT

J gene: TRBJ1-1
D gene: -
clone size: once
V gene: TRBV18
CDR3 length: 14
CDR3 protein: CASSPAAGSTEAFF
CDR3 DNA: TGTGCCAGCTCACCGGCGGCAGGGAGCACTGAAGCTTTCTTT

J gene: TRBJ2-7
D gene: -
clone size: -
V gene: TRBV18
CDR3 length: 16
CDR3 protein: CASSGILDGSSYEQYF
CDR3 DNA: TGTGCCAGCTCCGGGATCCTGGATGGGAGCTCCTACGAGCAGTACTTC

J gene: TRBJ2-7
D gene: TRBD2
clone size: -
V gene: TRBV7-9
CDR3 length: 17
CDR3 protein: CASSQGTSGVLSYEQYF
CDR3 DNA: TGTGCCAGCAGCCAAGGGACTAGCGGGGTCCTCTCCTACGAGCAGTACTTC

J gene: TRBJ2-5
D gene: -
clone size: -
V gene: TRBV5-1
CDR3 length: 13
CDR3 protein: CASSARVQETQYF
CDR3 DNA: TGCGCCAGCAGCGCGAGGGTTCAAGAGACCCAGTACTTC

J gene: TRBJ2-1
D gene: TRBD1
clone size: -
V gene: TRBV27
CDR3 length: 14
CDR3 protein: CASSLRDSSNEQFF
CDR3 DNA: TGTGCCAGCAGCCTTCGGGACAGTTCCAATGAGCAGTTCTTC

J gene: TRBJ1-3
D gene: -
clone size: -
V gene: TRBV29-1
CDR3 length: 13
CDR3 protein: CSVEGKWGNTIYF
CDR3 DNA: TGCAGCGTTGAGGGGAAGTGGGGAAACACCATATATTTT

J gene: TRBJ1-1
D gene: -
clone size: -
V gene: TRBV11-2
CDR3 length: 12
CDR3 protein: CASSLDRYGAFF
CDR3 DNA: TGTGCCAGCAGCTTAGATCGGTACGGGGCTTTCTTT

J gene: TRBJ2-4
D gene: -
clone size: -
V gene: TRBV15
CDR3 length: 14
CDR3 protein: CATSRGGPENIQYF
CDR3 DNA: TGTGCCACCAGCAGAGGGGGACCTGAGAACATTCAGTACTTC

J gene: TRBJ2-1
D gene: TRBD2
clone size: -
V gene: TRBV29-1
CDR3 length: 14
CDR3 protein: CSVVWLAGRNEQFF
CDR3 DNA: TGCAGCGTTGTTTGGCTAGCGGGCCGCAATGAGCAGTTCTTC

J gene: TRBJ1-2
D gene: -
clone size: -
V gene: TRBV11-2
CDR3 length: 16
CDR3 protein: CASSPAGTRRSYGYTF
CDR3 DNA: TGTGCCAGCAGCCCCGCCGGGACACGGAGGAGCTATGGCTACACCTTC

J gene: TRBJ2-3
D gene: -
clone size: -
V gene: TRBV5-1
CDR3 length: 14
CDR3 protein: CASSLGSATDTQYF
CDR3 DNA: TGCGCCAGCAGCTTGGGGTCAGCGACAGATACGCAGTATTTT

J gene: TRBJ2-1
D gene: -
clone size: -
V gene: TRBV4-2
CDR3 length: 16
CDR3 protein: CASSPRERSSYNEQFF
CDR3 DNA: TGTGCCAGCAGCCCAAGAGAGAGGAGCTCCTACAATGAGCAGTTCTTC